The subject of this entry is one T cell receptor beta chain. One junction end does not reproduce the germline sequence, and a read error may be involved. Clones were read by immunoSEQ multiplex PCR, and TCRdb kept only the in-frame ones, dropping some. The sample yields 35,000 or so clones, roughly 90% seen once. Germline V gene sequence: CDR1 SGHNT, CDR2 YENEEA. The CDR3 totals 13 residues. The data derive from a study of OX40 agonist ivuxolimab in advanced cancers. Study background: Patient treatment consisted of intravenous ivuxolimab administration every 2 weeks at 0.01 to 10 mg/kg.

The TCR originated in an adult with an advanced solid tumor such as melanoma, head and neck, liver or kidney cancer. V usage is TRBV11-3 and J usage is TRBJ2-1; D remains ambiguous. The specimen was CD4+ or CD8+ T cells sorted from blood, collected in a trial of the OX40 agonist ivuxolimab. CDR3 in DNA: TGTGCCAGCAGCCCCTACTCCAACAATGAGCAGTTCTTC. This translates into CASSPYSNNEQFF.